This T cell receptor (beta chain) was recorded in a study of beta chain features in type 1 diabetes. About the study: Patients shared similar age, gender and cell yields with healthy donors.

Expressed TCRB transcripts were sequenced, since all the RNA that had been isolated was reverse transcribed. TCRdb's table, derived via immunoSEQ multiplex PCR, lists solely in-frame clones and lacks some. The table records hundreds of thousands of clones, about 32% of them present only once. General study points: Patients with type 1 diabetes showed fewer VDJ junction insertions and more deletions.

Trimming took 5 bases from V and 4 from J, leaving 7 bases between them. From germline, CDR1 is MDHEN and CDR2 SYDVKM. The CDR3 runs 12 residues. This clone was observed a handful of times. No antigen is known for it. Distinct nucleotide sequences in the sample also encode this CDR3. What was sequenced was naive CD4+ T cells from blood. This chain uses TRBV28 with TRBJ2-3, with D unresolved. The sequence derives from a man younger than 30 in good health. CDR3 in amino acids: CASSLRADTQYF. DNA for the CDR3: TGTGCCAGCAGTCTGCGAGCAGATACGCAGTATTTT.